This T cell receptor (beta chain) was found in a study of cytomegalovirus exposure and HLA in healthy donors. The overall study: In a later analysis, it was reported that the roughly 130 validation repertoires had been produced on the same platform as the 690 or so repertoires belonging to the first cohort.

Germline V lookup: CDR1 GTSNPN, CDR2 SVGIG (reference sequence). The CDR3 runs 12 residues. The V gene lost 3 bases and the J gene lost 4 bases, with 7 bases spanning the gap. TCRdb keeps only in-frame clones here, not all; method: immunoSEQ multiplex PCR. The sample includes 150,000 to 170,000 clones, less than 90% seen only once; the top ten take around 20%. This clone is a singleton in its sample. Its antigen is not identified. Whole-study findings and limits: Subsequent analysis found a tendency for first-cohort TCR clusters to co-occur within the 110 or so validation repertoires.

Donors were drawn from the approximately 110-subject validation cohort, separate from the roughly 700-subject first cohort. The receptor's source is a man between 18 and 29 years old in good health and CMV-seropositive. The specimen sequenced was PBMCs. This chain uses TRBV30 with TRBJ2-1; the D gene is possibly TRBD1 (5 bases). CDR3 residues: CAWSTGYNEQFF. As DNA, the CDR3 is TGTGCCTGGAGCACAGGTTACAATGAGCAGTTCTTC.